The T cell receptor (beta chain) described here comes from a study of blood T cell repertoires in COVID-19. About the study: Collection of acute and convalescent COVID-19 samples took place in the United States, Italy and Spain. PBMCs, B-cell-depleted T cells, or T cells provided the cDNA or gDNA that made up the material.

One Seattle source followed patients from active infection through their disease course. The CDR3 is 18 amino acids. The V gene end was trimmed by 3 bases and the J gene end by 0 bases; junction bases not matched to a gene: 7. Germline lookup yields CDR1 SGDLS and CDR2 YYNGEE. Profiling relied on immunoSEQ multiplex PCR, and the TCRdb table lists in-frame clones only, not all of them. Of roughly 320,000 clones listed, just under 90% were seen once; the top ten hold roughly 1.9%. The specimen sequenced was peripheral blood. The gene calls are TRBV9 and TRBJ2-3, with 13 bases lining up with TRBD2. This TCR was sampled from a woman under 40 with COVID-19, enrolled during active disease. CDR3 region: CASSDTSGGVTSTDTQYF. DNA of the CDR3: TGTGCCAGCAGCGACACTAGCGGGGGGGTTACTAGCACAGATACGCAGTATTTT. Full variable domain (missing parts from reference TRBV9 and TRBJ2-3): DSGVTQTPKHLITATGQRVTLRCSPRSGDLSVYWYQQSLDQGLQFLIQYYNGEERAKGNILERFSAQQFPDLHSELNLSSLELGDSALYFCASSDTSGGVTSTDTQYFGPGTRLTVL.